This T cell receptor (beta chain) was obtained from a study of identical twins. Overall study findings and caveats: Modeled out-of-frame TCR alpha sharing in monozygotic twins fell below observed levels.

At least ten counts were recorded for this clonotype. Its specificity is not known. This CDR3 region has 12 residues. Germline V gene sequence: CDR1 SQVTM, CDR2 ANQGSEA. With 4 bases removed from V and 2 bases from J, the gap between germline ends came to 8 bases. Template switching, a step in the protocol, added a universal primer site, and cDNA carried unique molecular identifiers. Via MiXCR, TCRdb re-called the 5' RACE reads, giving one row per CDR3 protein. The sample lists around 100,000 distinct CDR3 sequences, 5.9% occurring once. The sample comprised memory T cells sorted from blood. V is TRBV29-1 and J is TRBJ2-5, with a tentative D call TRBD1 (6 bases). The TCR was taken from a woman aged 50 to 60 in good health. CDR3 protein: CSVARGQETQYF. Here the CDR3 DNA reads TGCAGCGTTGCCAGGGGACAAGAGACCCAGTACTTC.